The sequence of this TCR beta chain was determined in a study of radiation and T cells in renal cell carcinoma. About the study: Nephrectomy followed 15 Gy stereotactic body radiation by 4 weeks. Study-level results: From baseline, blood top tumor clonotypes peaked at 2 weeks post-radiation.

Using immunoSEQ multiplex PCR, the repertoire was profiled, and TCRdb retains in-frame clones only, with some absent. The sample includes roughly 100,000 clones, under 90% of them seen just once. Notes on this clone: Its target is unknown.

Time point given: baseline pretreatment blood. Treatment described: 15 Gy SBRT to primary tumor, nephrectomy 4 weeks later. Radiation-treated patients gave blood at baseline, week 2 and week 4. The patient's renal cell carcinoma had clear cell pathology. The CDR3 runs to 15 residues. CDR1 is MDHEN and CDR2 is SYDVKM in the germline V gene. V dropped 5 bases and J dropped 0 bases, with 11 bases sitting between them. This chain joins TRBV28 and TRBJ2-4, with TRBD1 as a possible D gene (5 bases). Sample: blood, taken from a patient whose treatment included radiotherapy and nephrectomy. The clonotype was recovered from a man in his 60s with renal cell carcinoma. CDR3 in amino acids: CASSPSREAKNIQYF. CDR3 in DNA: TGTGCCAGCAGTCCGAGCAGGGAAGCCAAAAACATTCAGTACTTC.